This is a list of T cell receptor beta chains from one sample in a study of regulatory T cells in long-lasting Graves disease. TCRdb ran MiXCR on the multiplex PCR reads and lists one entry per CDR3 protein. The table lists approximately 350,000 distinct CDR3 sequences, about 17% of them singletons. The sample also formed part of further work on T cells in Graves' hyperthyroidism and ophthalmopathy.

This sample comprised peripheral blood mononuclear cells (PBMCs), obtained at new diagnosis, from a patient treated with antithyroid drugs. Receptors were obtained from a woman between 18 and 30 years old with Graves disease. CDR3s include the opening cysteine and the closing phenylalanine or tryptophan. A D gene is named only where the DNA matches it firmly. Size is omitted from some rows. Given values are once, few, many or a class for expanded clones.

TRBV28	TRBJ2-2	many	TRBD1	CAIMGQLDTGELFF	TGTGCCATTATGGGACAGTTGGACACCGGGGAGCTGTTTTTT
TRBV4-1	TRBJ2-3	NA	TRBD2	CASSQEVLAGESMRTQYF	TGCGCCAGCAGCCAAGAGGTTCTAGCGGGAGAGTCGATGCGGACGCAGTATTTT
TRBV7-9	TRBJ1-1	many	NA	CASSLGLSFFENTEAFF	TGTGCCAGCAGCTTAGGCTTATCCTTCTTCGAGAACACTGAAGCTTTCTTT
TRBV24-1	TRBJ2-7	many	TRBD1	CATSDGPGTGVHEQYF	TGTGCCACCAGTGATGGTCCCGGGACAGGGGTCCACGAGCAGTACTTC
TRBV20-1	TRBJ2-5	NA	NA	CSAPGRLRETQYF	TGCAGTGCCCCGGGACGGCTGAGGGAGACCCAGTACTTC
TRBV20-1	TRBJ2-1	NA	NA	CSARDPGRVDEQFF	TGCAGTGCTAGAGATCCGGGCAGGGTCGATGAGCAGTTCTTC
TRBV6-1	TRBJ2-1	few	NA	CASSEEGGPPYNEQFF	TGTGCCAGCAGTGAAGAAGGCGGCCCACCCTACAATGAGCAGTTCTTC
TRBV5-1	TRBJ1-1	many	TRBD1	CASSAGTGWEAFF	TGCGCCAGCAGCGCCGGGACAGGTTGGGAAGCTTTCTTT
TRBV9	TRBJ1-6	NA	NA	CASSPTGPSPLHF	TGTGCCAGCAGCCCCACGGGACCCTCACCCCTCCACTTT
TRBV19	TRBJ2-7	few	NA	CASSITASYEQYF	TGTGCCAGTAGTATTACAGCCTCCTACGAGCAGTACTTC
TRBV25-1	TRBJ2-3	NA	TRBD1	CASSEQGASDTQYF	TGTGCCAGCAGTGAACAGGGGGCTTCGGATACGCAGTATTTT
TRBV12-5	TRBJ2-1	NA	TRBD1	CASGLVTGGSYNEQFF	TGCGCTAGTGGTTTGGTGACAGGGGGCTCCTACAATGAGCAGTTCTTC
TRBV2	TRBJ2-3	many	TRBD2	CASSRGSGRQSEAQYF	TGTGCCAGCAGTCGGGGAAGCGGGAGACAGTCAGAGGCGCAGTATTTT
TRBV9	TRBJ2-2	many	NA	CASSVGSGELFF	TGTGCCAGCAGCGTAGGTTCCGGGGAGCTGTTTTTT
TRBV2	TRBJ1-2	few	NA	CASEARGHTF	TGTGCCAGCGAGGCTCGCGGCCACACCTTC
TRBV7-2	TRBJ2-7	many	NA	CASSLVFGYEQYF	TGTGCCAGCAGCTTAGTATTCGGCTACGAGCAGTACTTC
TRBV3-1	TRBJ1-4	NA	NA	CASSLRQDPTNEKLFF	TGTGCCAGCAGCCTAAGACAGGATCCAACTAATGAAAAACTGTTTTTT
TRBV28	TRBJ2-3	NA	TRBD1	CASSQSGGRTDTQYF	TGTGCCAGCAGTCAGTCAGGGGGCCGCACAGATACGCAGTATTTT
TRBV9	TRBJ1-4	NA	NA	CASSPLSSDFNEKLFF	TGTGCCAGCAGCCCCTTAAGTTCCGACTTCAATGAAAAACTGTTTTTT
TRBV11-2	TRBJ2-5	many	NA	CASSLLAGTQYF	TGTGCCAGCAGCTTATTAGCCGGGACCCAGTACTTC